This paragraph covers one TCR beta chain sequence. Its antigen is as yet unknown. This PCR relied on a set of 60 Vbeta primers and 13 Jbeta primers. Clones were sequenced by immunoSEQ multiplex PCR, and TCRdb holds only the in-frame ones, with some missing. This sample has roughly 130,000 clones, with about three quarters found just once. The data originate from a study of cytomegalovirus exposure and HLA in healthy donors. The study's findings and limits: Specific recognition of CMV antigens was confirmed in vitro for a few chains (all CMV-associated). A later analysis by the authors found several of the most significant clusters apparently linked to common viral pathogens. Follow-up analysis later connected one missense variant in DCLRE1C with trimming of TCR beta V- and J-genes.

These donors counted as nominally healthy when sampled, but unrecorded immune exposures were likely. CDR3 length: 15 residues. Between the trimmed V and J ends, which lost 4 bases and 0 bases, there was a span of 10 bases. Germline CDR1 is SEHNR and CDR2 is FQNEAQ (reference sequence). The source of this sequence is a woman aged 35 to 49 in good health and CMV-seronegative. The source material was PBMCs. The genes are TRBV7-9 and TRBJ1-5, with D perhaps matching TRBD1 (5 bases). This CDR3 is CASSSGRGSNQPQHF. The CDR3 DNA reads TGTGCCAGCAGCTCAGGGCGGGGTAGCAATCAGCCCCAGCATTTT.